Listed here are 5 T cell receptor beta chains from one sample, sequenced in a study of cytomegalovirus exposure and HLA in healthy donors. The PCR had 60 Vbeta and 13 Jbeta primers. Assay: immunoSEQ multiplex PCR; the TCRdb copy retains only in-frame clones and omits some. The sample carries 130,000 to 150,000 clones, roughly 87% recorded once. The sequenced sample consisted of PBMCs. The receptor set was obtained from a man aged 25 to 40 in good health and CMV-seropositive.

This chain links TRBV13 with TRBJ2-5; 8 bases map to TRBD1. The CDR3 contains 14 residues. V was clipped by 3 bases and J by 5 bases; unmatched bases: 5. The germline V gene encodes CDR1 PRHDT and CDR2 FYEKMQ (reference sequence). CDR3 sequence reads: CASSFRQGAETQYF. CDR3 nucleotides: TGTGCCAGCAGCTTTCGCCAGGGGGCGGAGACCCAGTACTTC.

A few counts support this clone. The chain is built from TRBV5-4 and TRBJ1-1; 7 bases align to TRBD1. The CDR3 consists of 15 residues. The germline V gene has CDR1 SGHNT and CDR2 YYREEE (reference sequence). V shed 6 bases and J 1 base; nucleotides not matched to a gene: 9. As DNA, the CDR3 is TGTGCCAGCAAAGGACAGGCATTAGGGAACACTGAAGCTTTCTTT. Its translation is CASKGQALGNTEAFF.

The CDR3 region is CASSPGDRGSYEQYF. As DNA, the CDR3 is TGTGCCAGCAGCCCTGGGGACAGGGGTTCCTACGAGCAGTACTTC. This chain joins TRBV5-6 and TRBJ2-7, with 10 nucleotides matching TRBD1. The CDR3 covers 15 residues. J lost 1 base, V lost 4 bases, and 5 bases had no gene match. The germline V gene encodes CDR1 SGHDT and CDR2 YYEEEE.

V is TRBV19 and J is TRBJ2-5, with 15 bases fitting TRBD2. The trim removed 4 bases at V and 5 bases at J, leaving 2 bases unmatched. Germline V lookup: CDR1 LNHDA, CDR2 SQIVND (reference sequence). The CDR3 is 15 residues long. The CDR3 protein is CASSRGTSGGETQYF. The CDR3 nucleotides read TGTGCCAGTAGTAGGGGGACTAGCGGGGGGGAGACCCAGTACTTC.

The chain combines TRBV5-1 with TRBJ2-5; D not certain. The CDR3 is made up of 12 amino acids. Germline-derived CDR1 and CDR2 are SGHRS and YFSETQ. V lost 3 bases and J lost 1, with 4 bases in between. CDR3 sequence (DNA): TGCGCCAGCAGCTCGGGCCAAGAGACCCAGTACTTC. Amino acids: CASSSGQETQYF.